The 27 T cell receptor beta chains below were found in one sample sequenced in a study of cytomegalovirus exposure and HLA in healthy donors. PCR primers comprised 60 Vbeta and 13 Jbeta primers. Here immunoSEQ multiplex PCR was the method, and the copy in TCRdb shows in-frame clones only, minus some. This table has about 150,000 clones, about 60% appearing once. The sample comprised PBMCs. Source of these receptors: an older woman in good health and CMV-seropositive.

This chain connects TRBV28 to TRBJ1-4; 7 positions agree with TRBD1. CDR1 and CDR2 (germline): MDHEN, SYDVKM. J was trimmed by 4 bases and V by 6 bases; bases with no gene match: 8. This CDR3 is 15 amino acids long. CDR3 sequence reads: CASRTPGQFNEKLFF. The CDR3 DNA sequence: TGTGCCAGCAGGACTCCGGGACAGTTTAATGAAAAACTGTTTTTT.

This clone was seen at least ten times. This chain links TRBV11-3 with TRBJ2-1; 8 bases fit TRBD2. This CDR3 comprises 16 residues. V lost 4 bases and J lost 4; bases outside the gene matches: 9. Germline-derived CDR1 and CDR2 are SGHNT and YENEEA. The CDR3 DNA sequence: TGTGCCAGCAGCTCATTAGCGGGACCGGATTACAATGAGCAGTTCTTC. This sequence encodes CASSSLAGPDYNEQFF.

The chain employs TRBV28 and TRBJ2-4; D is uncertain. V lost 6 bases to trimming and J lost 1 base, with 10 bases between them. Germline CDR1 reads MDHEN; CDR2 reads SYDVKM. This CDR3 is built from 14 residues. CDR3 DNA: TGTGCCAGCAGCCCCGGTACGGCCAAAAACATTCAGTACTTC. This sequence encodes CASSPGTAKNIQYF.

The chain joins TRBV28 to TRBJ2-3, with 9 nucleotides matching TRBD1. The CDR3 totals 15 residues. CDR1 MDHEN and CDR2 SYDVKM come from the germline V gene. V lost 6 bases, J lost 0 bases, and 4 bases stayed unmatched. For the CDR3, the DNA is TGTGCCAGCAGGCAACAGGGGGCAAGCACAGATACGCAGTATTTT. This encodes CASRQQGASTDTQYF.

The V call is TRBV11-1, the J call TRBJ2-2, with 9 bases that match TRBD1. V dropped 0 bases and J dropped 5; count of bases not matched to a gene: 4. The CDR3 sequence is 16 residues long. Looked up from germline, CDR1 is SGHAT and CDR2 is FQDESV (reference sequence). The CDR3 region has the DNA TGTGCCAGCAGCTTAGCCCGGGACAGGGTAACCGGGGAGCTGTTTTTT. Translated, it gives CASSLARDRVTGELFF.

V usage is TRBV5-4 and J usage is TRBJ2-3; D is undetermined. With 3 bases removed from V and 0 bases from J, the gap between germline ends came to 11 bases. Germline lookup yields CDR1 SGHNT and CDR2 YYREEE (reference sequence). The CDR3 totals 15 residues. The CDR3 DNA reads TGTGCCAGCAGCTCAGACTGGAGAAGCACAGATACGCAGTATTTT. This codes for CASSSDWRSTDTQYF. Filled out from reference TRBV5-4 and TRBJ2-3, the complete variable domain reads ETGVTQSPTHLIKTRGQQVTLRCSSQSGHNTVSWYQQALGQGPQFIFQYYREEENGRGNFPPRFSGLQFPNYSSELNVNALELDDSALYLCASSSDWRSTDTQYFGPGTRLTVL.

The chain recombines TRBV5-4 with TRBJ2-5, with TRBD1 identical over 8 bases. J lost 7 bases, V lost 0 bases, and 8 bases had no gene match. Germline values: CDR1 SGHNT, CDR2 YYREEE (reference sequence). The length of the CDR3 is 15 residues. The CDR3 protein is CASSLEQGEFGTQYF. CDR3 DNA sequence: TGTGCCAGCAGCTTGGAACAGGGGGAATTTGGGACCCAGTACTTC.

The chain employs TRBV28 and TRBJ1-1; the D gene is possibly TRBD1 (6 bases). This CDR3 region has 18 residues. Germline loops: CDR1 MDHEN, CDR2 SYDVKM. Trimming stripped 5 bases from V and 7 bases from J, with 29 bases between. Written as DNA, the CDR3 is TGTGCCAGCAGTACCGCATCATCGATTCAGGGGTATAGTGTTGAAGCTTTCTTT. Protein product: CASSTASSIQGYSVEAFF.

The V gene is TRBV4-3, the J gene TRBJ2-7, with 7 bases matching TRBD2. The ends lost 0 bases at V and 5 bases at J; junction bases unmatched: 4. This CDR3 region has 14 residues. Germline values: CDR1 LGHNA, CDR2 YSLEER. The DNA for the CDR3 is TGCGCCAGCAGCCAAGACCGGACTAGTGACGAGCAGTACTTC. As protein: CASSQDRTSDEQYF.

The chain has TRBV7-9 and TRBJ1-3, with 9 bases fitting TRBD1. The CDR3 has 16 amino acids. Germline assignment: CDR1 SEHNR and CDR2 FQNEAQ (reference sequence). Trimming removed 4 bases from V and 3 bases from J; junction bases left unmatched: 7. CDR3 nucleotide sequence: TGTGCCAGCAGCTCCCCCGGGACAGGGTTTGGAAACACCATATATTTT. It encodes CASSSPGTGFGNTIYF.

This chain joins TRBV7-7 and TRBJ2-5; no firm D call. CDR3 length: 14 amino acids. Germline-derived CDR1 and CDR2 are SSHAT and FNYEAQ (reference sequence). V was trimmed by 5 bases and J by 2 bases, leaving 12 bases between them. This chain's CDR3 is CASSPTSVQETQYF. CDR3 nucleotides: TGTGCCAGCAGCCCCACCTCAGTACAAGAGACCCAGTACTTC.

The rearrangement uses TRBV27 and TRBJ1-2; 9 bases are a match to TRBD1. CDR1 is MNHEY, CDR2 SMNVEV, per germline (reference sequence). This CDR3 is 14 amino acids long. V shed 5 bases and J 8 bases; nucleotides not matched to a gene: 9. The CDR3 region has the DNA TGTGCCAGCAGTCCCGGGACAGGGACGAGAGGCTACACCTTC. Its protein product is CASSPGTGTRGYTF.

This clone occurred a few times. The rearrangement joins TRBV2 to TRBJ1-6; D is possibly TRBD1 (5 bases). In germline, CDR1 is SNHLY, CDR2 FYNNEI. Trimming took off 5 bases at V and 7 bases at J, with 12 bases between the two ends. The CDR3 extends over 14 amino acids. In DNA, the CDR3 is TGTGCCAGCAGTCCCAGGGTTGTCAATTCACCCCTCCACTTT. It codes for CASSPRVVNSPLHF.

This chain links TRBV5-1 with TRBJ2-3, with 10 bases identical to TRBD2. The V gene's germline CDR1 is SGHRS and CDR2 YFSETQ. The ends lost 6 bases at V and 3 bases at J; junction bases unmatched: 7. The CDR3 is 15 amino acids. CDR3 in DNA: TGCGCCAGCACATGGAGCGGGAGGGTAACAGATACGCAGTATTTT. This sequence encodes CASTWSGRVTDTQYF.

This clone occurred once. This rearrangement joins TRBV5-1 to TRBJ1-5, with D perhaps matching TRBD1 (6 bases). Germline loops: CDR1 SGHRS, CDR2 YFSETQ. V shed 3 bases and J shed 7 bases, with 11 bases lying between them. CDR3 length: 13 residues. The CDR3 is CASSSQGGQPQHF. The CDR3 bases are TGCGCCAGCAGCTCACAGGGTGGCCAGCCCCAGCATTTT. Full variable domain (missing parts from reference TRBV5-1 and TRBJ1-5): KAGVTQTPRYLIKTRGQQVTLSCSPISGHRSVSWYQQTPGQGLQFLFEYFSETQRNKGNFPGRFSGRQFSNSRSEMNVSTLELGDSALYLCASSSQGGQPQHFGDGTRLSIL.

The chain couples TRBV10-3 to TRBJ2-3, with a weak D call TRBD1 (6 bases). This CDR3 has 15 amino acids. Germline V gene sequence: CDR1 ENHRY, CDR2 SYGVKD. V lost 11 bases and J lost 1, with 19 bases in between. The CDR3 loop reads CAASQGIVGTDTQYF. The CDR3 DNA is TGTGCCGCTTCACAGGGAATAGTTGGCACAGATACGCAGTATTTT.

The chain recombines TRBV28 with TRBJ1-2, with TRBD1 matching over 9 bases. Germline V gives CDR1 MDHEN, CDR2 SYDVKM. V was pared by 6 bases and J by 5 bases, with 16 bases of the junction left unmatched. The CDR3 has 17 amino acids. The CDR3 DNA reads as TGTGCCAGCAGAGGGACAGGGCCAATCTCACCTGTGTATGGCTACACCTTC. Its protein product is CASRGTGPISPVYGYTF.

The rearrangement joins TRBV9 to TRBJ2-3; D perhaps matches TRBD2 (7 bases). Trimming took off 5 bases at V and 0 bases at J, with 13 bases between the two ends. The CDR3 covers 15 residues. Germline loops: CDR1 SGDLS, CDR2 YYNGEE. CDR3 sequence (DNA): TGTGCCAGCAGGCGGGGGCGGGATAGCACAGATACGCAGTATTTT. Translation gives CASRRGRDSTDTQYF. Full variable domain (rest looked up from reference TRBV9 and TRBJ2-3): DSGVTQTPKHLITATGQRVTLRCSPRSGDLSVYWYQQSLDQGLQFLIQYYNGEERAKGNILERFSAQQFPDLHSELNLSSLELGDSALYFCASRRGRDSTDTQYFGPGTRLTVL.

This rearrangement joins TRBV7-3 to TRBJ2-7; weak D call: TRBD2 (6 bases). The CDR3 consists of 14 residues. CDR1 is SGHTA and CDR2 is FQGTGA in the germline V gene. Trimming took off 0 bases at V and 5 bases at J, with 11 bases between the two ends. The CDR3 nucleotides read TGTGCCAGCAGCTTAACAGCGGGCCGCGACGAGCAGTACTTC. Protein: CASSLTAGRDEQYF.

The chain employs TRBV28 and TRBJ1-1, with TRBD1 matching 9 bases. Germline CDR1 reads MDHEN; CDR2 reads SYDVKM. After removal of 3 bases from V and 1 base from J, the junction contained 6 bases not matched to a gene. This CDR3 is 16 amino acids long. DNA for the CDR3: TGTGCCAGCAGTTTCGCCTGGACAGGGGCGAACACTGAAGCTTTCTTT. Its translation is CASSFAWTGANTEAFF. Combining the CDR3 with reference TRBV28 and TRBJ1-1 gives the whole variable domain DVKVTQSSRYLVKRTGEKVFLECVQDMDHENMFWYRQDPGLGLRLIYFSYDVKMKEKGDIPEGYSVSREKKERFSLILESASTNQTSMYLCASSFAWTGANTEAFFGQGTRLTVV.

V and J are TRBV28 and TRBJ2-7; possible D gene TRBD2, 5 bases. The CDR3 consists of 15 residues. The V gene lost 2 bases and the J gene lost 0 bases, with 11 bases spanning the gap. Germline loops: CDR1 MDHEN, CDR2 SYDVKM. CDR3 coding DNA: TGTGCCAGCAGTTTACCCACCGGGATCTCCTACGAGCAGTACTTC. Protein: CASSLPTGISYEQYF. Filled out from reference TRBV28 and TRBJ2-7, the complete variable domain reads DVKVTQSSRYLVKRTGEKVFLECVQDMDHENMFWYRQDPGLGLRLIYFSYDVKMKEKGDIPEGYSVSREKKERFSLILESASTNQTSMYLCASSLPTGISYEQYFGPGTRLTVT.

This clone has just a few counts. The V and J genes are TRBV19 and TRBJ2-6; 7 bases align to TRBD1. V lost 0 bases and J lost 1; bases outside the gene matches: 0. Germline CDR1 is LNHDA and CDR2 is SQIVND (reference sequence). The CDR3 spans 16 residues. The CDR3 coding sequence is TGTGCCAGTAGTATAGAGACAGGGTCTGGGGCCAACGTCCTGACTTTC. Translating it yields CASSIETGSGANVLTF.

The genes are TRBV30 and TRBJ1-3, with TRBD1 matching over 10 bases. Germline V gene lookup returns CDR1 GTSNPN and CDR2 SVGIG (reference sequence). The ends lost 0 bases at V and 0 bases at J; junction bases unmatched: 8. The CDR3 length is 18 residues. CDR3 DNA sequence: TGTGCCTGGAGTGTACTGAGGACAGGGGGAAGCTCTGGAAACACCATATATTTT. Translating gives CAWSVLRTGGSSGNTIYF. The whole variable domain, filled in from reference TRBV30 and TRBJ1-3, reads SQTIHQWPATLVQPVGSPLSLECTVEGTSNPNLYWYRQAAGRGLQLLFYSVGIGQISSEVPQNLSASRPQDRQFILSSKKLLLSDSGFYLCAWSVLRTGGSSGNTIYFGEGSWLTVV.

The CDR3 loop reads CASSPQGAMNTEAFF. In nucleotides, the CDR3 is TGTGCCAGCTCACCACAGGGGGCTATGAACACTGAAGCTTTCTTT. This chain joins TRBV18 and TRBJ1-1; 7 positions agree with TRBD1. With V trimmed by 1 base and J by 0 bases, 2 bases remained unmatched. The CDR3 consists of 15 residues. Germline-derived CDR1 and CDR2 are KGHSH and LQKENI.

The V call is TRBV2, the J call TRBJ2-1, with no clear D. The CDR3 length is 13 residues. Germline V CDR1 and CDR2: SNHLY, FYNNEI. The ends were cut back, 6 bases at V and 0 bases at J, with 6 bases in the middle. This chain's CDR3 is CASSSLSYNEQFF. The DNA of the CDR3 is TGTGCCAGCAGCTCCCTCTCCTACAATGAGCAGTTCTTC.

The V and J genes are TRBV5-1 and TRBJ2-3, with 11 bases aligning to TRBD1. The CDR3 sequence is 15 residues long. With 4 bases clipped from V and 6 bases from J, the junction kept 7 bases outside the gene matches. Germline V gene lookup returns CDR1 SGHRS and CDR2 YFSETQ. The CDR3 sequence: CASSLGQGAEDTQYF. The CDR3, as DNA: TGCGCCAGCAGCCTCGGACAGGGGGCGGAGGATACGCAGTATTTT.

V and J are TRBV11-3 and TRBJ2-1; D perhaps matches TRBD1 (6 bases). Trimming took off 5 bases at V and 0 bases at J, with 11 bases between the two ends. The germline V gene has CDR1 SGHNT and CDR2 YENEEA. The CDR3 is made up of 15 amino acids. The CDR3 DNA follows: TGTGCCAGCAGCATCGACAGGAGCTCCTACAATGAGCAGTTCTTC. Amino acids: CASSIDRSSYNEQFF.